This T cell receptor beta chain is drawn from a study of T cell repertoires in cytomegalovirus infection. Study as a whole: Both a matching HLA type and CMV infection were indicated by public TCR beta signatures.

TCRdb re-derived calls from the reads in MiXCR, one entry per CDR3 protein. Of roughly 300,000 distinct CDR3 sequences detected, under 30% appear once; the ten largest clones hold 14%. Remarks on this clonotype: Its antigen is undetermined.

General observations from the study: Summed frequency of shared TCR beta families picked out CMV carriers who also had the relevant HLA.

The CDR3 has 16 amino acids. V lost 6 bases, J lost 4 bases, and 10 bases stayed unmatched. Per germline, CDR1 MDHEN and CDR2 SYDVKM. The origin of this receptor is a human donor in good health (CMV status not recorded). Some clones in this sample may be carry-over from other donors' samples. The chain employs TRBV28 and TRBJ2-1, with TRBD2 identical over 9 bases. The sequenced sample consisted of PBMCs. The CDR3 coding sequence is TGTGCCAGCAGGACTCGTGCGGGAGGGCCTTACAATGAGCAGTTCTTC. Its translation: CASRTRAGGPYNEQFF.